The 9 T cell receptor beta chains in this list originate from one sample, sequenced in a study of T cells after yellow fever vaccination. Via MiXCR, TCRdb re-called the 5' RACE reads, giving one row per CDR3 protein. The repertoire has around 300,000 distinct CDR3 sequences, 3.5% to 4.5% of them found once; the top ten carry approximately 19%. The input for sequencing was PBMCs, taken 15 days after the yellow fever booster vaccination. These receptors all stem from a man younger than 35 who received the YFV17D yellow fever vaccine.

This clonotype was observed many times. CDR3 sequence: CASSHPKASGGANYGYTF. The CDR3 DNA reads TGCGCCAGCAGCCACCCTAAAGCCTCAGGGGGCGCCAACTATGGCTACACCTTC. The chain links TRBV4-3 to TRBJ1-2; 8 positions agree with TRBD1. CDR3 length: 18 residues. V trimming: 3 bases; J trimming: 2 bases; junction bases outside the gene matches: 14. From germline, CDR1 is LGHNA and CDR2 YSLEER.

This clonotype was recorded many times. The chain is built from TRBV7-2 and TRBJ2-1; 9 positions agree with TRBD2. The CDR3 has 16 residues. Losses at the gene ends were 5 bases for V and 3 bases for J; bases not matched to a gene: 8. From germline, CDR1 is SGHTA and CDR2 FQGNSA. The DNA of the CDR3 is TGTGCCAGCAGCCCCTGGGGAGCGGGGGGCTACAATGAGCAGTTCTTC. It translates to CASSPWGAGGYNEQFF.

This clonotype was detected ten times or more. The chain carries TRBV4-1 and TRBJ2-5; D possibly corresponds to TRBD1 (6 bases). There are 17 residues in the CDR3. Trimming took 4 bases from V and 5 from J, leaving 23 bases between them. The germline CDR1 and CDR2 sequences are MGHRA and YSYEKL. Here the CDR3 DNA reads TGCGCCAGCAGCCCCAAAGAGTGGTCAGGGGCTACGGAGACCCAGTACTTC. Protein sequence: CASSPKEWSGATETQYF.

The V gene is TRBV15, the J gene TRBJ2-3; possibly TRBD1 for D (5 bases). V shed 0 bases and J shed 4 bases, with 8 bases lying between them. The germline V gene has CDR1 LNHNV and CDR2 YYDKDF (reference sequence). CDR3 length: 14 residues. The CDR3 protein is CATSRDPRADTQYF. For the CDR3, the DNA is TGTGCCACCAGCAGAGATCCCAGGGCAGATACGCAGTATTTT. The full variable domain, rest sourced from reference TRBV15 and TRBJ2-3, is DAMVIQNPRYQVTQFGKPVTLSCSQTLNHNVMYWYQQKSSQAPKLLFHYYDKDFNNEADTPDNFQSRRPNTSFCFLDIRSPGLGDTAMYLCATSRDPRADTQYFGPGTRLTVL.

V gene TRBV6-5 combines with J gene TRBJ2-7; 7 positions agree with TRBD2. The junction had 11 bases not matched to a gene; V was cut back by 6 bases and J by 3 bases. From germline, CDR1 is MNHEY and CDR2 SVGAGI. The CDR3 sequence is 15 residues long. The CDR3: CASRIDRSGDYEQYF. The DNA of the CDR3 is TGTGCCAGCAGAATCGACAGAAGCGGGGACTACGAGCAGTACTTC.

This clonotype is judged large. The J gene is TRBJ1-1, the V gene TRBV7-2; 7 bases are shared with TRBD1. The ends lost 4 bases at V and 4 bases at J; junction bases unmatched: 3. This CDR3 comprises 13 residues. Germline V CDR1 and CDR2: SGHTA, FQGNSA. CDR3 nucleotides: TGTGCCAGCAGCTACCGACAGGGCACTGAAGCTTTCTTT. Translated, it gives CASSYRQGTEAFF.

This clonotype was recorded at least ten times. CDR3 DNA: TGCGCCAGCAGCTCCGAGGGACAGGGGATCGACAATGAGCAGTTCTTC. Its translation: CASSSEGQGIDNEQFF. The V gene is TRBV5-1, the J gene TRBJ2-1, with 10 bases fitting TRBD1. Germline lookup yields CDR1 SGHRS and CDR2 YFSETQ. The CDR3 is made up of 16 amino acids. V shed 3 bases, J shed 5 bases, and the junction held 8 bases outside the gene matches.

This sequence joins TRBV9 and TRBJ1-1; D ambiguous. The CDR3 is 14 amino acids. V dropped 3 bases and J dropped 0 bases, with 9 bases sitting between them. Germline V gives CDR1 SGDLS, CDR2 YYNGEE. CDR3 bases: TGTGCCAGCAGCGAGCACGCAATGAACACTGAAGCTTTCTTT. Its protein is CASSEHAMNTEAFF.

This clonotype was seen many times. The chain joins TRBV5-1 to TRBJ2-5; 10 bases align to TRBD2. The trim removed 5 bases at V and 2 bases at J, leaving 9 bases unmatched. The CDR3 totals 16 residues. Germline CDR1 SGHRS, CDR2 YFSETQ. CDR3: CASRTGLAGAQETQYF. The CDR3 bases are TGCGCCAGCAGGACCGGCCTAGCGGGGGCTCAAGAGACCCAGTACTTC.